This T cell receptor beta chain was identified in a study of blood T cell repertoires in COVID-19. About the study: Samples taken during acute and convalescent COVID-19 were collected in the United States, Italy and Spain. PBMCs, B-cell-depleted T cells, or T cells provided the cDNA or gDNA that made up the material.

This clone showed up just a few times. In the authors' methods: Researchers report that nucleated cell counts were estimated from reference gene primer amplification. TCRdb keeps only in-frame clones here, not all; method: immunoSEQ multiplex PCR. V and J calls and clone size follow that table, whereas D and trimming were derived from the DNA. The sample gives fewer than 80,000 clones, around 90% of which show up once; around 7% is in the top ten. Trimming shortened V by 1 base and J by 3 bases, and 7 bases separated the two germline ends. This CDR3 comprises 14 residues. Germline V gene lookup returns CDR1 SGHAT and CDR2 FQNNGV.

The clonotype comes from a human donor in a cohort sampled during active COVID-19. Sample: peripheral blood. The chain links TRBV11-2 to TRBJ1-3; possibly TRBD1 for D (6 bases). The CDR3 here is CASSLGGGGNTIYF. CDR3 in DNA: TGTGCCAGCAGCTTAGGAGGGGGTGGAAACACCATATATTTT. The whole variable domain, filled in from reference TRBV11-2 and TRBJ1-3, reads EAGVAQSPRYKIIEKRQSVAFWCNPISGHATLYWYQQILGQGPKLLIQFQNNGVVDDSQLPKDRFSAERLKGVDSTLKIQPAKLEDSAVYLCASSLGGGGNTIYFGEGSWLTVV.